The next 20 T cell receptor beta chains were all read from a single sample in a study of monozygotic twins with inflammatory bowel disease. For each CDR3 protein, TCRdb gives one entry from its re-call of the 5' RACE reads, without DNA. The sample data list under 200,000 distinct CDR3 sequences. Sequenced: blood. These receptor sequences come from a human donor with ulcerative colitis or Crohn's disease, or a healthy co-twin of an affected twin (not recorded which).

This sequence joins TRBV12-5 and TRBJ2-1; without DNA, the TCRdb call of TRBD2 cannot be checked. In germline, CDR1 is LGHNT, CDR2 FRNRAP. The CDR3 consists of 15 residues. CDR3 loop: CASGFSSGASNEQFF.

The CDR3 spells CASSLSNPGLAGIYEQYF. The rearrangement joins TRBV12-3 or TRBV12-4 to TRBJ2-7; with no DNA, the TCRdb D assignment of TRBD2 cannot be verified. This CDR3 region has 18 residues.

The chain combines TRBV6-4 with TRBJ2-7; TCRdb gives TRBD1 as the D gene, but with no DNA this cannot be confirmed. The CDR3 covers 15 residues. The germline V gene has CDR1 MRHNA and CDR2 SNTAGT. This chain's CDR3 is CASRDTGAWGYEQYF.

This sequence joins TRBV28 and TRBJ2-1. CDR1 and CDR2 from the germline V gene are MDHEN and SYDVKM. The CDR3 has 15 residues. The CDR3: CASSLFSSSYNEQFF.

This rearrangement joins TRBV4-3 to TRBJ1-1; TCRdb's assignment of TRBD1 cannot be checked, as there is no DNA. This CDR3 has 12 residues. The germline V gene encodes CDR1 LGHNA and CDR2 YSLEER. CDR3 protein: CASSQAGTEAFF.

The CDR3 loop is CAISQGEETQYF. The genes are TRBV10-3 and TRBJ2-5. Germline V gene data show CDR1 as ENHRY and CDR2 as SYGVKD. CDR3 length: 12 residues.

The chain links TRBV5-1 to TRBJ2-5. The CDR3 has 14 residues. From germline, CDR1 is SGHRS and CDR2 YFSETQ. The CDR3 loop reads CASSLGHFQETQYF.

The CDR3: CASSLAGQGGTGELFF. The genes are TRBV5-1 and TRBJ2-2; without DNA, the TCRdb call of TRBD1 cannot be checked. The CDR3 consists of 16 residues. Per germline, CDR1 SGHRS and CDR2 YFSETQ.

The chain links TRBV5-1 to TRBJ1-5. This CDR3 contains 15 residues. Germline CDR1 is SGHRS and CDR2 is YFSETQ. The chain's CDR3 is CASSLDDNVERPQHF.

The genes are TRBV19 and TRBJ1-2. Germline assignment: CDR1 LNHDA and CDR2 SQIVND (reference sequence). CDR3 length equals 12 residues. The CDR3: CASSMRQAGYTF. The entire variable domain, with the rest obtained from reference TRBV19 and TRBJ1-2, is as follows: DGGITQSPKYLFRKEGQNVTLSCEQNLNHDAMYWYRQDPGQGLRLIYYSQIVNDFQKGDIAEGYSVSREKKESFPLTVTSAQKNPTAFYLCASSMRQAGYTFGSGTRLTVV.

The V and J genes are TRBV7-2 and TRBJ1-1. The CDR3 totals 15 residues. CDR1 and CDR2 (germline): SGHTA, FQGNSA. CDR3 sequence: CASSLEDGEGTEAFF.

The chain couples TRBV7-2 to TRBJ2-7. CDR3 length equals 14 residues. Looked up from germline, CDR1 is SGHTA and CDR2 is FQGNSA. The CDR3 loop reads CASSPVQNSYEQYF.

The chain joins TRBV28 to TRBJ2-7; lacking DNA, the TRBD2 call made by TCRdb goes unchecked. Germline V gene lookup returns CDR1 MDHEN and CDR2 SYDVKM. The CDR3 length is 16 residues. The CDR3: CASSYTQSDSSYEQYF.

The chain recombines TRBV5-1 with TRBJ2-3. The CDR3 runs 16 residues. CDR1 and CDR2 from the germline V gene are SGHRS and YFSETQ. CDR3 sequence: CASSLAVSRSTDTQYF. Filled out from reference TRBV5-1 and TRBJ2-3, the complete variable domain reads KAGVTQTPRYLIKTRGQQVTLSCSPISGHRSVSWYQQTPGQGLQFLFEYFSETQRNKGNFPGRFSGRQFSNSRSEMNVSTLELGDSALYLCASSLAVSRSTDTQYFGPGTRLTVL.

The chain combines TRBV12-3 or TRBV12-4 with TRBJ2-7; TCRdb designates TRBD1, a call that cannot be tested without DNA. The CDR3 extends over 14 amino acids. The chain's CDR3 is CASTQGTSSYEQYF.

The chain joins TRBV10-2 to TRBJ1-5; TCRdb gives TRBD1 as the D gene, but with no DNA this cannot be confirmed. The CDR3 loop spans 14 amino acids. The germline V gene encodes CDR1 WSHSY and CDR2 SAAADI. CDR3 loop: CASSPGRGQQPQHF.

The chain links TRBV5-1 to TRBJ2-3; TCRdb's D call of TRBD2 is untestable without DNA. CDR3 length: 19 amino acids. CDR1 is SGHRS and CDR2 is YFSETQ in the germline V gene. This CDR3 reads CASSPGLAGGPRSTDTQYF.

This chain joins TRBV6-1 and TRBJ2-7; the TRBD2 assignment by TCRdb is unverifiable without DNA. From germline, CDR1 is MNHNS and CDR2 SASEGT. The CDR3 contains 16 residues. The CDR3 region is CASSETPWTSSYEQYF.

The V gene is TRBV14, the J gene TRBJ2-7. Germline CDR1 is SGHDN and CDR2 is FVKESK. This CDR3 contains 13 residues. The CDR3 loop reads CASSPSYNYEQYF. The variable domain in full, with the rest retrieved from reference TRBV14 and TRBJ2-7, is EAGVTQFPSHSVIEKGQTVTLRCDPISGHDNLYWYRRVMGKEIKFLLHFVKESKQDESGMPNNRFLAERTGGTYSTLKVQPAELEDSGVYFCASSPSYNYEQYFGPGTRLTVT.

The chain couples TRBV5-4 to TRBJ2-1; TCRdb's D gene call, TRBD1, goes unchecked for lack of DNA. CDR3 length equals 19 residues. Looked up from germline, CDR1 is SGHNT and CDR2 is YYREEE (reference sequence). The CDR3 sequence: CASSSGVGRGISSYNEQFF.